This T cell receptor (beta chain) stems from a study of T cells in Graves' hyperthyroidism and ophthalmopathy. Overall study: Peripheral blood specimens were obtained at initial diagnosis, prior to any treatment. Points from the study as a whole: Most thyroid clonotypes expanded above 0.001 were also detected in blood.

The hyperthyroidism was newly diagnosed and had lasted under 2 months; the patients were aged 18 to 65. Diagnosis relied on clinical symptoms, serum thyroxine and TRAb, thyroid ultrasound and orbital computed tomography. V dropped 3 bases and J dropped 1 base, with 12 bases sitting between them. Germline CDR1 and CDR2: MNHEY and SMNVEV (reference sequence). The CDR3 covers 15 residues. Only a few counts were recorded for this clonotype. Its antigen is unidentified. Researchers took RNA transcripts and amplified the TCR beta CDR3 regions from them. The HTBI primer set was used in a first-round RT-PCR of the TCR CDR3. TCRdb reprocessed the multiplex PCR reads via MiXCR and lists one record per CDR3 protein. The table includes approximately 370,000 distinct CDR3 sequences, about 15% detected once.

This TCR derives from a woman in her 30s with Graves' hyperthyroidism. This chain links TRBV27 with TRBJ1-2; D not resolved. The source material was blood. CDR3 bases: TGTGCCAGCAGTTTTTTTAGAGGCGGTAACTATGGCTACACCTTC. Translated: CASSFFRGGNYGYTF.